This TCR beta chain was documented in a study of naive and memory T cell subsets. Broader study findings: A few larger clonotypes appeared in naive repertoires, especially CD8, possibly memory cells re-expressing CD45RA.

Turning to this clonotype: What it binds is not known.

Both TRBC1 and TRBC2 were covered by a beta constant-region primer of two equimolar oligonucleotides. Nested alpha and beta constant-region primers with the SP2 primer drove four PCR rounds on ligated cDNA. In TCRdb, the UMI-ligation and nested PCR reads were re-called with MiXCR into one record per CDR3 protein. This sample has around 140,000 distinct CDR3 sequences, with roughly 23% found just once. CD4+ T cell IFNgamma after overnight CMV lysate exposure gave donor CMV status. CD8 T cells were positively selected from what remained after CD4 positive selection. This receptor was obtained from a human donor in good health. The source material was naive CD4+ T cells from blood.

The CDR3 reads CASSAYRAPQQQPQHF. The CDR3, as DNA: TGTGCCAGCAGTGCCTACCGGGCTCCCCAGCAGCAGCCCCAGCATTTT. The chain combines TRBV2 with TRBJ1-5; no reliable D call. The CDR3 is 16 residues long. Germline V gives CDR1 SNHLY, CDR2 FYNNEI. Trimming shortened V by 4 bases and J by 7 bases, and 20 bases separated the two germline ends.